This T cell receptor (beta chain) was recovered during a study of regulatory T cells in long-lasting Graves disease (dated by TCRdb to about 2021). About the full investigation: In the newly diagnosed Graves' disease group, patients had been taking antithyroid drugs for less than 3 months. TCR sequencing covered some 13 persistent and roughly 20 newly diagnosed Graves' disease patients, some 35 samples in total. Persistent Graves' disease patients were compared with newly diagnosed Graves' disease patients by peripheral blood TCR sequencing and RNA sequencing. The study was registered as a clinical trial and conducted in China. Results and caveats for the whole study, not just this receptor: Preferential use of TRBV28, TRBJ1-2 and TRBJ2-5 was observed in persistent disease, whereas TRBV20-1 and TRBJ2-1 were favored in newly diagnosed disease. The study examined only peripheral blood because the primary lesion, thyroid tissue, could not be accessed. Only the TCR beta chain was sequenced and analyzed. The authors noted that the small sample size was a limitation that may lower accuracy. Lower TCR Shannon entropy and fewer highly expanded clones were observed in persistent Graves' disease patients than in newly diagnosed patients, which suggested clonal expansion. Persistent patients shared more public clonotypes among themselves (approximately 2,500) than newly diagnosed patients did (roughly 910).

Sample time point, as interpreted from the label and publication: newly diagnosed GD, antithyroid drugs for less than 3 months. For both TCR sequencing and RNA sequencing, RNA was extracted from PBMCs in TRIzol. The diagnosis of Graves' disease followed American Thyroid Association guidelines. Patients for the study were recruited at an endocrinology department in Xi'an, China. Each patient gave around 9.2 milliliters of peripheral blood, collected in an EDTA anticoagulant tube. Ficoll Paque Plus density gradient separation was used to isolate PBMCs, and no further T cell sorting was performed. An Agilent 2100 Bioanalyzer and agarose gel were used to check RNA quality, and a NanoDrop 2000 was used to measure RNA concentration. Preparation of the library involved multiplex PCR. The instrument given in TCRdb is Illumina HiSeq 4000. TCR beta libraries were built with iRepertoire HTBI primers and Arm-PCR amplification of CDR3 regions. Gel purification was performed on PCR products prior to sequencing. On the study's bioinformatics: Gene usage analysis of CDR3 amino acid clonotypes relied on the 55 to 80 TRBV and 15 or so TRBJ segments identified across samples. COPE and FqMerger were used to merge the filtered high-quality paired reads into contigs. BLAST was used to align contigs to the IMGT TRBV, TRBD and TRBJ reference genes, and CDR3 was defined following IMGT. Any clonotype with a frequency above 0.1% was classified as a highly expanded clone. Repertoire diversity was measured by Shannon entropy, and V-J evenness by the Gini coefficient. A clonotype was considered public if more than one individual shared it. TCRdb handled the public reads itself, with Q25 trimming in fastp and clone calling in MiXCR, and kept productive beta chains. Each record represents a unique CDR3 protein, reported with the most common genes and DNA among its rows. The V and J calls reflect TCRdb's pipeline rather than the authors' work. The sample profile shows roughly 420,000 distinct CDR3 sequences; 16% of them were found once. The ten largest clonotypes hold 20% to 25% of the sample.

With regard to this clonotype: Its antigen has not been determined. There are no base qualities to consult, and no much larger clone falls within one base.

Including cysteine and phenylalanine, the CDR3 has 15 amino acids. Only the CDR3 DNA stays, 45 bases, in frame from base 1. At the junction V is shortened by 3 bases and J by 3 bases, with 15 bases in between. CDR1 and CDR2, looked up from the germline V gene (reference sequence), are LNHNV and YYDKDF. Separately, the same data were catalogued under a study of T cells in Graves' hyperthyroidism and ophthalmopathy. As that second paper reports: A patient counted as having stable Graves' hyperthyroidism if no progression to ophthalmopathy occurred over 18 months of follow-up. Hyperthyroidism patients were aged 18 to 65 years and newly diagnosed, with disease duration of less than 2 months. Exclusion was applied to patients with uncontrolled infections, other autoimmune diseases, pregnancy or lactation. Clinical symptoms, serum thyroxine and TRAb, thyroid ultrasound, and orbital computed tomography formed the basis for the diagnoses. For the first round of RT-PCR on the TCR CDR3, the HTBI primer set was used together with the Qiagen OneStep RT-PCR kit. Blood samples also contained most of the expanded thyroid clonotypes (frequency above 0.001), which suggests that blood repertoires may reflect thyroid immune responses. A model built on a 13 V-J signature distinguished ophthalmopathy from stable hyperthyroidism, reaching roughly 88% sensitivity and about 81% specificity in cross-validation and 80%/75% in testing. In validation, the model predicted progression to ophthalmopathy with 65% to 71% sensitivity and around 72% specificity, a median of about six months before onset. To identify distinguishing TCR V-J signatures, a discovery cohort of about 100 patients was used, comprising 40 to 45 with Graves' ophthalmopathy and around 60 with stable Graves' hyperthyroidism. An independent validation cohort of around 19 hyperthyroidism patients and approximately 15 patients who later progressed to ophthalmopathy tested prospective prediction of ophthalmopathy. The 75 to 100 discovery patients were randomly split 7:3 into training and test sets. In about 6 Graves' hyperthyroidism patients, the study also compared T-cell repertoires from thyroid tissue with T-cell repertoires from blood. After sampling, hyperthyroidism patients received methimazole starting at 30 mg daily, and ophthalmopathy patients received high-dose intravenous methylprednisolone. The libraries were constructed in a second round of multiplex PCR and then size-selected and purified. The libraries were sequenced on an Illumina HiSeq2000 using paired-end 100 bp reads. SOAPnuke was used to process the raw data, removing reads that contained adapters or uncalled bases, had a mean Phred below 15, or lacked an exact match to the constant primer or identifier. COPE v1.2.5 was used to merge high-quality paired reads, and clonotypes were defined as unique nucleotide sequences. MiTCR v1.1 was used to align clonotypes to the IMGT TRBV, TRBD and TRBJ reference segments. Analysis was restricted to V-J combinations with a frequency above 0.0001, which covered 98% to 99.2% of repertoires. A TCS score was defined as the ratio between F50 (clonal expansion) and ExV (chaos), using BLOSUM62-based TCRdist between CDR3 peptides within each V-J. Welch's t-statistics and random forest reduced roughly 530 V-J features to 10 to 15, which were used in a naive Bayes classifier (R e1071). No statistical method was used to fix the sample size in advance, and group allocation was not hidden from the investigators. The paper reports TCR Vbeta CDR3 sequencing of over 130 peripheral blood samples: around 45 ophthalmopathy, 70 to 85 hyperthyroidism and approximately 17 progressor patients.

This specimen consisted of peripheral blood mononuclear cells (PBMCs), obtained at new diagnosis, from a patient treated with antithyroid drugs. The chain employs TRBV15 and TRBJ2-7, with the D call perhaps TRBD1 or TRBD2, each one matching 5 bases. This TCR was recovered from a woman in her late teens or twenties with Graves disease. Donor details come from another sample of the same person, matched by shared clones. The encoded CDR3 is CATSSRDGGLYEQYF. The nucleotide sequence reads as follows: TGTGCCACCAGCAGCCGGGACGGCGGACTCTACGAGCAGTACTTC.